What follows is one T cell receptor beta chain and its context. The data are from a study of T cell changes during pregnancy in multiple sclerosis. TCRdb's table, derived via immunoSEQ multiplex PCR, lists solely in-frame clones and lacks some. The data contain tens of thousands of clones, about 90% of them singletons. Germline-derived CDR1 and CDR2 are LNHDA and SQIVND (reference sequence). The CDR3 totals 15 residues. Unmatched junction bases numbered 5, after V lost 3 bases and J lost 3 bases. The sequence was obtained from a female donor with multiple sclerosis, enrolled in a pregnancy study. Source: CD4+ T cells from peripheral blood mononuclear cells, taken after pregnancy. The rearrangement joins TRBV19 to TRBJ2-1; 7 bases are a match to TRBD2. The CDR3 nucleotides read TGTGCCAGTAGTATGGGGGGGGGAGTCTACAATGAGCAGTTCTTC. Residues: CASSMGGGVYNEQFF. The whole variable domain, remainder taken from reference TRBV19 and TRBJ2-1, is DGGITQSPKYLFRKEGQNVTLSCEQNLNHDAMYWYRQDPGQGLRLIYYSQIVNDFQKGDIAEGYSVSREKKESFPLTVTSAQKNPTAFYLCASSMGGGVYNEQFFGPGTRLTVL.